What follows describes a single T cell receptor beta chain. The sample comes from a study of blood T cell repertoires in COVID-19. At the level of the study: COVID-19 samples from acute and convalescent phases originated in the United States, Italy and Spain. T cells, B-cell-depleted T cells, or PBMCs provided the cDNA or gDNA that served as material.

Original handling: Reference gene primer amplification yielded estimated nucleated cell counts. Sequencing was performed with immunoSEQ multiplex PCR; in TCRdb, only in-frame clones are kept and a portion is missing. D and trimming come from the DNA, and the V and J calls and clone size come from that table. The table includes some 70,000 clones, over 80% detected once. CDR1 and CDR2 from the germline V gene are KGHSH and LQKENI. CDR3 length equals 15 residues. With 2 bases removed from V and 5 bases from J, the gap between germline ends came to 15 bases. This receptor was taken from a woman over 75 with active COVID-19. Sequences were obtained from peripheral blood. The rearrangement joins TRBV18 to TRBJ1-2; D gene uncertain. This chain's CDR3 is CASSPMRRAEYGYTF. The DNA for the CDR3 is TGTGCCAGCTCACCAATGCGGAGGGCTGAATATGGCTACACCTTC.